Given below is one T cell receptor (beta chain) in context. The data derive from a study of shared clonotypes between healthy human individuals. The CDR3 is 15 amino acids. V lost 4 bases to trimming and J lost 3 bases; unmatched junction nucleotides: 7. Looked up from germline, CDR1 is SGHNT and CDR2 is YENEEA. The table came from immunoSEQ multiplex PCR; TCRdb's copy has only in-frame clones and leaves some out. The table includes about 490,000 clones, roughly 85% detected once. The origin of this receptor is a woman aged 40 to 50 in good health. Some clones in this sample may be carry-over from other donors' samples. Sequencing input: PBMCs. The chain has TRBV11-3 and TRBJ2-3; 7 bases fit TRBD1. CDR3: CASSSGGIGTDTQYF. The CDR3 DNA reads TGTGCCAGCAGCTCAGGGGGTATCGGTACAGATACGCAGTATTTT.